The following is a T cell receptor (beta chain) sequence with its context. These data come from a study of OX40 agonist ivuxolimab in advanced cancers. The wider study: Earlier treatment with anti-PD-1, anti-PD-L1 or anti-CTLA-4 was permitted, and 35% to 40% had received some.

Sequencing used immunoSEQ multiplex PCR; TCRdb keeps in-frame clones, though not all of them. The repertoire consists of approximately 91,000 clones, with 70% to 90% occurring once and the leading ten covering under 2%. This CDR3 is 16 amino acids long. Germline CDR1 is SGHRS and CDR2 is YFSETQ. Trimming left V 3 bases short and J 5 bases short, with 15 bases between. The source of this sequence is an adult with an advanced solid tumor such as melanoma, head and neck, liver or kidney cancer. The chain has TRBV5-1 and TRBJ2-6; no firm D call. Sequenced material: CD4+ or CD8+ T cells sorted from blood, taken in a trial of the OX40 agonist ivuxolimab. In nucleotides, the CDR3 is TGCGCCAGCAGCTCGGTATTAGGCCCTCGGGCCAACGTCCTGACTTTC. The encoded protein is CASSSVLGPRANVLTF.